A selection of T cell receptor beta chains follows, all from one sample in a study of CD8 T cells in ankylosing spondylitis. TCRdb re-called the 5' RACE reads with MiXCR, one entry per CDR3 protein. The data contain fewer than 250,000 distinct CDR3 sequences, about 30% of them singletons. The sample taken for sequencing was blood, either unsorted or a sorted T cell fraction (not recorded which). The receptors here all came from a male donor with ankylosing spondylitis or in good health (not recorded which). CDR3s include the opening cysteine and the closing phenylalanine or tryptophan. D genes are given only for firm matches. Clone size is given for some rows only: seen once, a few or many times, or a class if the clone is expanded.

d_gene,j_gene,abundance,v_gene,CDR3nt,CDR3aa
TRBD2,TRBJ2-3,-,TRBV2,TGTGCCAGCAGTGAACTAGCGGGGGGTGCGTTTGATACGCAGTATTTT,CASSELAGGAFDTQYF
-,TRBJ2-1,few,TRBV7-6,TGTGCCAGCAGCCGAATACAGGCCAATGAGCAGTTCTTC,CASSRIQANEQFF
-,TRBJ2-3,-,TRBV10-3,TGTGCCATCAGTGAGTCCCGGAGCCCCTACACAGATACGCAGTATTTT,CAISESRSPYTDTQYF
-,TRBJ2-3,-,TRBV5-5,TGTGCCAGCAGCTTGGTGCCGCCCACAGATACGCAGTATTTT,CASSLVPPTDTQYF
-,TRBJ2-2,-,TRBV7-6,TGTGCCAGCAGCTCGGGTGGAGGCTCGAACACCGGGGAGCTGTTTTTT,CASSSGGGSNTGELFF
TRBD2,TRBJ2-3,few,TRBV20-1,TGCAGTGCTCGCGGGGGTTACCGCACAGATACGCAGTATTTT,CSARGGYRTDTQYF
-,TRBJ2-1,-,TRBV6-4,TGTGCCAGCAGTGTGGGGCAGGCCTACAATGAGCAGTTCTTC,CASSVGQAYNEQFF
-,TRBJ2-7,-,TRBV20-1,TGCAGTGCTAGACCCCCCCTGAAGGGTGGGTACGAGCAGTACTTC,CSARPPLKGGYEQYF
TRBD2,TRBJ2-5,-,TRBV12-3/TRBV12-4,TGTGCCAGCAGTTCCCGACTAGCGGGGGACGACAGGGAGACCCAGTACTTC,CASSSRLAGDDRETQYF
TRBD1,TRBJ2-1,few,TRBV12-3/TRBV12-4,TGTGCCAGCAGTTATCCCAGGGGGACATCCAATGAGCAGTTCTTC,CASSYPRGTSNEQFF
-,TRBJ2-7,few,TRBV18,TGTGCCAGCTCACCAGGGGCGCCAAATGTTAGGGGCGAGCAGTACTTC,CASSPGAPNVRGEQYF
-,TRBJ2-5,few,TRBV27,TGTGCCAGCCTGCCTCGGGAGACCCAGTACTTC,CASLPRETQYF
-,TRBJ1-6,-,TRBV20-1,TGCAGTGCTAGAGATCATGCAGGAACCAATTCACCCCTCCACTTT,CSARDHAGTNSPLHF
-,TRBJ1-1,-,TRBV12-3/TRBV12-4,TGTGCCAGCAGTTTAGATGCCCAGGCGAACACTGAAGCTTTCTTT,CASSLDAQANTEAFF
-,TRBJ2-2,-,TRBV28,TGTGCCAGCAGTCCTAGCCGATCTAACACCGGGGAGCTGTTTTTT,CASSPSRSNTGELFF
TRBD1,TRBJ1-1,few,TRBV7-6,TGTGCCAGCAGCTTAGGGCCAGGGGGCTGGACCACTGAAGCTTTCTTT,CASSLGPGGWTTEAFF
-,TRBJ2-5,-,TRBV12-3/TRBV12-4,TGTGCCAGCAGTTTGGACAGAGGATTCAAGACCCAGTACTTC,CASSLDRGFKTQYF
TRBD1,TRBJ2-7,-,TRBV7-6,TGTGCCAGCAGCTCCGCTTACAGGGGAGCCTCCTACGAGCAGTACTTC,CASSSAYRGASYEQYF
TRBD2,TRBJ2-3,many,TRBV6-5,TGTGCCAGCAGTTACGGAGGACTAGCGGGGGAGGAAGATACGCAGTATTTT,CASSYGGLAGEEDTQYF
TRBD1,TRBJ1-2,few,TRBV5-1,TGCGCCAGCAGCCTGAAGACAGGGGGCTACGATGGCTACACCTTC,CASSLKTGGYDGYTF
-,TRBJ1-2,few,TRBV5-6,TGTGCCAGCAGCCCCGCCGGGGAAGGTGGCTACACCTTC,CASSPAGEGGYTF
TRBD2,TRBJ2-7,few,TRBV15,TGTGCCACCAGCAGGGGACTAGCGGGGTTAGCGGACGAGCAGTACTTC,CATSRGLAGLADEQYF
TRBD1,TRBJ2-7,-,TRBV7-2,TGTGCCAGCAGCTTACAGGGGGACAGTGAGGAAGGAGGGTACTTC,CASSLQGDSEEGGYF
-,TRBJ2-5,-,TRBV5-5,TGTGCCAGCAGCTCTAATCCGGGGCTGCAGACCCAGTACTTC,CASSSNPGLQTQYF
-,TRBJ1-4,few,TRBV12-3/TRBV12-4,TGTGCCAGCAGCCCAGGGCGGGGGGCGAGAGAAAAACTGTTTTTT,CASSPGRGAREKLFF
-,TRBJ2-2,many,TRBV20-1,TGCAGTGCCTGGTCGGGGGGCCGCACCGGGGAGCTGTTTTTT,CSAWSGGRTGELFF
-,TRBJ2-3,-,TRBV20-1,TGCAGTGCTGGCCCCCTTACTCTTGCACTGGGGGGAGATACGCAGTATTTT,CSAGPLTLALGGDTQYF
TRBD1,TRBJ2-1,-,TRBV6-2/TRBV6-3,TGTGCCAGCAGCAAATATTCAATGGGACAGGGGGCCCCTAGCTCCTACAATGAGCAGTTCTTC,CASSKYSMGQGAPSSYNEQFF
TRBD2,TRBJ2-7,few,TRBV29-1,TGCAGCGTTGACGGCGGGGGCTCCTACGAGCAGTACTTC,CSVDGGGSYEQYF
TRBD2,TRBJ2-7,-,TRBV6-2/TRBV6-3,TGTGCCAGCAGTTCTATAGCGGGGGGAGCCTCCTACGAGCAGTACTTC,CASSSIAGGASYEQYF
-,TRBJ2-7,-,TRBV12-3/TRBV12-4,TGTGCCAGCAGTTTTGACGGCTACTACGAGCAGTACTTC,CASSFDGYYEQYF
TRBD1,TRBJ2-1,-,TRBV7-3,TGTGCCAGCAGCCCAGAGGGACAGGGGACCTACAATGAGCAGTTCTTC,CASSPEGQGTYNEQFF
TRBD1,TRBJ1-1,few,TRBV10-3,TGTGCCATCAGTACCGGGACAGGGACTGAAGCTTTCTTT,CAISTGTGTEAFF
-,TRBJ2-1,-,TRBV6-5,TGTGCCAGCAGTTACGGGTCAGGGACCTACAATGAGCAGTTCTTC,CASSYGSGTYNEQFF
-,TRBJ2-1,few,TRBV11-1,TGTGCCAGCAGCGCCCGGAGCTGGCATGGGATGAAAAATGAGCAGTTCTTC,CASSARSWHGMKNEQFF
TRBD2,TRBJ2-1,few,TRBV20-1,TGCAGTGCTAGGGAGTTAGCGGGGGCCACCAATGAGCAGTTCTTC,CSARELAGATNEQFF
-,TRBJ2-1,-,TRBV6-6,TGTGCCAGCATTTTAGGCAATGAGCAGTTCTTC,CASILGNEQFF
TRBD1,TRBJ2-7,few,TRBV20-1,TGCAGTGCTGTCAGGACAGGGGGGATTTACGAGCAGTACTTC,CSAVRTGGIYEQYF
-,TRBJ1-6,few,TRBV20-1,TGCAGTGCTAGAGTAGACCGACATAATTCACCCCTCCACTTT,CSARVDRHNSPLHF
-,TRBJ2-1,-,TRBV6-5,TGTGCCAGCAGTTACAGGGGCACCTACAATGAGCAGTTCTTC,CASSYRGTYNEQFF
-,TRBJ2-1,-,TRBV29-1,TGCAGCGCTCCAGGGCCCGCCTCCTACAATGAGCAGTTCTTC,CSAPGPASYNEQFF
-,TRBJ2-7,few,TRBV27,TGTGCCAGCAGTTTATACGGGGCGAGGGACGAGCAGTACTTC,CASSLYGARDEQYF
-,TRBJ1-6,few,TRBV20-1,TGCAGTGCTAGGACAAGGAATTCACCCCTCCACTTT,CSARTRNSPLHF
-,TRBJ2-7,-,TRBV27,TGTGCCAGCAGGGCTTACAGTGCTAGCTCCTACGAGCAGTACTTC,CASRAYSASSYEQYF
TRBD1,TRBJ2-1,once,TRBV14,TGTGCCAGCAGCCAAGATTTAAGGGGGCGCGGCGATGAGCAGTTCTTC,CASSQDLRGRGDEQFF
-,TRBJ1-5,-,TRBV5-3,TGTGCCAGAAGCTTGGATGTGGGTACGGGTCAGCCCCAGCATTTT,CARSLDVGTGQPQHF
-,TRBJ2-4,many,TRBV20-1,TGCAGTGTTAGCCCTCCGGGAAGGGGGGTGAACATTCAGTACTTC,CSVSPPGRGVNIQYF
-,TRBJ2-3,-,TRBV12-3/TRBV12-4,TGTGCCAGCAGGATGGGGGGCTCGGCAACAGATACGCAGTATTTT,CASRMGGSATDTQYF
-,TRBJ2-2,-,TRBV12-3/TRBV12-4,TGTGCCAGCAGTTCCGCGTCGGGGACCAACACCGGGGAGCTGTTTTTT,CASSSASGTNTGELFF
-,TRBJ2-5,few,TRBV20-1,TGCAGTGCTCGGCCGGCCCGGGAAGATTCGAAGACCCAGTACTTC,CSARPAREDSKTQYF
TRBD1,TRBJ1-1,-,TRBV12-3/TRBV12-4,TGTGCCAGCAGGGTGACAGGGCCGGGTGAAGCTTTCTTT,CASRVTGPGEAFF
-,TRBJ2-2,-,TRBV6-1,TGTGCCAGCCACAGGACAGCTAACACCGGGGAGCTGTTTTTT,CASHRTANTGELFF
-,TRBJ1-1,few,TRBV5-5,TGTGCCAGCAGCTTGGACAACATGAACACTGAAGCTTTCTTT,CASSLDNMNTEAFF
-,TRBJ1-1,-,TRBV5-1,TGCGCCAGCAGCTCGGAAGGTGGGAGAAAAGCTTTCTTT,CASSSEGGRKAFF
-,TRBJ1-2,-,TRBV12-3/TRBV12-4,TGTGCCAGCAGTCCGGGTTTCTATGGCTACACCTTC,CASSPGFYGYTF